This T cell receptor (beta chain) was retrieved from a study of cytomegalovirus exposure and HLA in healthy donors. General study findings and limits: HLA allele associations emerged for 17,000 or so TCR beta sequences in a later analysis, at 0.05 false discovery rate. Trimming of TCR beta V- and J-genes showed a link, identified in a later analysis, to a missense DCLRE1C variant.

The primer mix had 60 Vbeta and 13 Jbeta primers. The table came from immunoSEQ multiplex PCR; TCRdb's copy has only in-frame clones and leaves some out. The sample carries 100,000 to 150,000 clones, 70% to 85% recorded once. V shed 5 bases, J shed 3 bases, and the junction held 6 bases outside the gene matches. This CDR3 spans 15 amino acids. Germline V gives CDR1 MNHEY, CDR2 SVGAGI. As for this clone: Its specificity is unknown.

This TCR was sampled from a female donor in good health and CMV-seronegative. V gene TRBV6-5 combines with J gene TRBJ2-1, with 8 bases identical to TRBD2. Sequencing was carried out using PBMCs. CDR3 in DNA: TGTGCCAGCAGTCCAGCGGGAGCAGGCTACAATGAGCAGTTCTTC. Protein product: CASSPAGAGYNEQFF.